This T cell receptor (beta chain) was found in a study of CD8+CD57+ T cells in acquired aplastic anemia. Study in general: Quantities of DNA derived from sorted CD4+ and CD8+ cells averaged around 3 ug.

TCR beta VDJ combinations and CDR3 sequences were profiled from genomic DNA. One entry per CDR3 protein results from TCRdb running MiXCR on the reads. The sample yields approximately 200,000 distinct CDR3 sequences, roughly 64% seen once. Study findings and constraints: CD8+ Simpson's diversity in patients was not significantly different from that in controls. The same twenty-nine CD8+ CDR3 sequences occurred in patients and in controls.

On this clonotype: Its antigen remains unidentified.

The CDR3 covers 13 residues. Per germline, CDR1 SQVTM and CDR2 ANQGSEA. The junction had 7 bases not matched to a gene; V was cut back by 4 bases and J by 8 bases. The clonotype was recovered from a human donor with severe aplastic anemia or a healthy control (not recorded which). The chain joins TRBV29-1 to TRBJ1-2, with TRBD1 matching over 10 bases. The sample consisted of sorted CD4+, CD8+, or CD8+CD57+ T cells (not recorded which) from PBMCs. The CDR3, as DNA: TGCAGCGTTGCTCTGGGACAGGGGATGGGCTACACCTTC. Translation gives CSVALGQGMGYTF.